The 8 T cell receptor beta chains presented below share a single source sample, sequenced in a study of blood T cell repertoires in COVID-19. Clones were sequenced by immunoSEQ multiplex PCR, and TCRdb holds only the in-frame ones, with some missing. The sample lists roughly 13,000 clones; over 75% were seen once. Sequences were obtained from peripheral blood. These receptors were obtained from a human donor in a cohort sampled during active COVID-19.

The CDR3 spells CASSLMFRDSEAFF. CDR3 bases: TGTGCCAGCAGCTTAATGTTCCGGGACAGTGAAGCTTTCTTT. The rearrangement uses TRBV11-1 and TRBJ1-1, with TRBD1 matching 7 bases. The CDR3 is 14 amino acids. V shed 2 bases and J 7 bases; nucleotides not matched to a gene: 7. Germline V gene sequence: CDR1 SGHAT, CDR2 FQDESV (reference sequence). The whole variable domain, remainder taken from reference TRBV11-1 and TRBJ1-1, is EAEVAQSPRYKITEKSQAVAFWCDPISGHATLYWYRQILGQGPELLVQFQDESVVDDSQLPKDRFSAERLKGVDSTLKIQPAELGDSAMYLCASSLMFRDSEAFFGQGTRLTVV.

Only a few counts were recorded for this clone. V and J are TRBV28 and TRBJ1-5, with no clear D. Trimming shortened V by 7 bases and J by 2 bases, and 15 bases separated the two germline ends. CDR1 and CDR2 from the germline V gene are MDHEN and SYDVKM. The CDR3 spans 15 residues. The CDR3 DNA reads TGTGCCAGCACACCCGCCTCCGGGGGCAATCAGCCCCAGCATTTT. This codes for CASTPASGGNQPQHF.

The chain uses TRBV7-2 and TRBJ2-7; TRBD2 aligns across 8 bases. CDR1 is SGHTA and CDR2 is FQGNSA in the germline V gene. With V trimmed by 1 base and J by 3 bases, 11 bases remained unmatched. The CDR3 spans 17 residues. CDR3 protein: CASSLVGSGTTYYEQYF. The CDR3 nucleotides read TGTGCCAGCAGCTTAGTTGGTAGCGGGACAACTTACTACGAGCAGTACTTC.

J is TRBJ1-1 and V is TRBV30; D is undetermined. Trimming shortened V by 7 bases and J by 3 bases, and 12 bases separated the two germline ends. This CDR3 region has 12 residues. Germline V gene sequence: CDR1 GTSNPN, CDR2 SVGIG (reference sequence). This CDR3 is CASRGGYTEAFF. CDR3 DNA: TGTGCCTCCCGGGGTGGTTACACTGAAGCTTTCTTT.

This sequence joins TRBV2 and TRBJ2-5; 10 bases are a match to TRBD2. The CDR3 contains 15 residues. V shed 7 bases and J 1 base; nucleotides not matched to a gene: 6. From germline, CDR1 is SNHLY and CDR2 FYNNEI. Here the CDR3 reads CASMPGLALQETQYF. The CDR3 DNA reads as TGTGCCAGCATGCCGGGACTAGCGCTCCAAGAGACCCAGTACTTC.

This chain connects TRBV19 to TRBJ2-3; 10 bases map to TRBD2. Trimming cost V 5 bases and J 1 base; bases outside gene matches: 9. This CDR3 is built from 17 residues. Germline V gives CDR1 LNHDA, CDR2 SQIVND (reference sequence). CDR3 nucleotides: TGTGCCAGTAGTTTCCGGACTAGCGGACCACGCACAGATACGCAGTATTTT. This translates into CASSFRTSGPRTDTQYF. The complete variable domain, with remaining parts taken from reference TRBV19 and TRBJ2-3, reads DGGITQSPKYLFRKEGQNVTLSCEQNLNHDAMYWYRQDPGQGLRLIYYSQIVNDFQKGDIAEGYSVSREKKESFPLTVTSAQKNPTAFYLCASSFRTSGPRTDTQYFGPGTRLTVL.

This sequence joins TRBV5-8 and TRBJ2-3; maybe TRBD2 (6 bases). Germline assignment: CDR1 SGHTS and CDR2 YDEGEE. V was trimmed by 1 base and J by 1 base, leaving 7 bases between them. There are 14 residues in the CDR3. The CDR3 loop is CASSLQRGTDTQYF. For the CDR3, the DNA is TGTGCCAGCAGCTTGCAGCGGGGCACAGATACGCAGTATTTT.

The V call is TRBV5-1, the J call TRBJ1-4, with D possibly matching TRBD1 (5 bases). The V gene lost 3 bases and the J gene lost 7 bases, with 16 bases spanning the gap. Looked up from germline, CDR1 is SGHRS and CDR2 is YFSETQ. The CDR3 consists of 15 residues. CDR3 DNA sequence: TGCGCCAGCAGCTCCCGACAGCCGAGAACTGAAAAACTGTTTTTT. Protein product: CASSSRQPRTEKLFF.